Given below is one TCR beta chain in context. This specimen comes from a study of technical replicates of blood from several donors. V trimming: 0 bases; J trimming: 2 bases; junction bases outside the gene matches: 5. The germline CDR1 and CDR2 sequences are ENHRY and SYGVKD. The CDR3 totals 16 residues. Data came from immunoSEQ multiplex PCR; TCRdb stores just in-frame clones and leaves some out. This sample has approximately 80,000 clones; more than 85% occur once, and the top ten carry 0.25%. The source is a human donor in good health. Sequenced input: T cells isolated from PBMCs. This sequence joins TRBV10-3 and TRBJ2-7, with TRBD1 matching 9 bases. The CDR3 spells CAISESGTGTTYEQYF. In DNA form, the CDR3 reads TGTGCCATCAGTGAGTCAGGGACAGGGACTACCTACGAGCAGTACTTC.